These 11 T cell receptor beta chains share one sample of origin, sequenced in a study of shared clonotypes between healthy human individuals. Clones were read by immunoSEQ multiplex PCR, and TCRdb kept only the in-frame ones, dropping some. The sample has a few million clones, 93% seen once. Sequenced: naive CD4+ T cells from PBMCs. Subset specified: CD45RA+ positively selected. The receptors here all came from a man younger than 35 in good health. Some clones in this sample may be carry-over from other donors' samples.

The CDR3 protein is CASSSTPGGYEQYF. CDR3 nucleotides: TGTGCCAGCAGCTCCACCCCGGGTGGCTACGAGCAGTACTTC. This chain joins TRBV9 and TRBJ2-7, with no clear D. The CDR3 spans 14 residues. Looked up from germline, CDR1 is SGDLS and CDR2 is YYNGEE. Trimming pared 4 bases from V and 3 bases from J, leaving 14 bases between.

This clone was detected only once. The chain employs TRBV9 and TRBJ1-4; tentative D call: TRBD1 (5 bases). Trimming removed 0 bases at V and 5 bases at J, with 17 bases between. CDR1 and CDR2 from the germline V gene are SGDLS and YYNGEE. The length of the CDR3 is 17 residues. The CDR3 DNA follows: TGTGCCAGCAGCGTAGGCATTGGAGGGGTGTTAAATGAAAAACTGTTTTTT. Translated, it gives CASSVGIGGVLNEKLFF.

Turning to this clone: Distinct nucleotide sequences in the sample also encode this CDR3. This sequence joins TRBV27 and TRBJ1-5; D gene uncertain. V was pared by 6 bases and J by 2 bases, with 5 bases between. The length of the CDR3 is 12 residues. CDR1 MNHEY and CDR2 SMNVEV come from the germline V gene (reference sequence). The CDR3 nucleotides are TGTGCCAGCAGGACGGGCAATCAGCCCCAGCATTTT. This gives the protein CASRTGNQPQHF.

The table lists this clone with a count of one. The rearrangement links TRBV11-2 to TRBJ2-7; D is perhaps TRBD1 or TRBD2 (5 bases each). This CDR3 spans 17 amino acids. The V and J ends lost 4 bases and 5 bases respectively, with 24 bases between them. Germline lookup yields CDR1 SGHAT and CDR2 FQNNGV. CDR3 sequence (DNA): TGTGCCAGCAGCTCAAGCCCCACCGGGACCGCCCTGGACGAGCAGTACTTC. As protein: CASSSSPTGTALDEQYF.

The V and J genes are TRBV5-6 and TRBJ1-1; weak D call: TRBD1 (6 bases). V shed 0 bases and J shed 0 bases, with 18 bases lying between them. CDR3 length: 18 amino acids. Germline V CDR1 and CDR2: SGHDT, YYEEEE. The CDR3 bases are TGTGCCAGCAGCTTGGATGCACGGTTCCAGGGGATGAACACTGAAGCTTTCTTT. It specifies CASSLDARFQGMNTEAFF.

The chain has TRBV9 and TRBJ2-2, with D possibly TRBD2 on 6 matching bases. Trimming stripped 1 base from V and 7 bases from J, with 11 bases between. The CDR3 contains 14 residues. Germline CDR1 and CDR2: SGDLS and YYNGEE. The DNA for the CDR3 is TGTGCCAGCAGCGTAATCTCCGGGAGCGGGGAGCTGTTTTTT. It is translated as CASSVISGSGELFF.

The gene calls are TRBV6-6 and TRBJ1-1; possibly TRBD1 for D (5 bases). Germline CDR1 MNHNY, CDR2 SVGAGI (reference sequence). The V gene lost 6 bases and the J gene lost 5 bases, with 13 bases spanning the gap. The CDR3 is made up of 13 amino acids. The CDR3 DNA is TGTGCCAGCAGCCCGGGGGGAGGGACTGAAGCTTTCTTT. It specifies CASSPGGGTEAFF.

The chain combines TRBV28 with TRBJ2-1; 8 nucleotides match TRBD2. Germline lookup yields CDR1 MDHEN and CDR2 SYDVKM. V gave up 0 bases and J gave up 8 bases; unmatched junction bases: 9. The CDR3 covers 16 residues. The CDR3 nucleotides read TGTGCCAGCAGTTTATGGGGGACTAGGAAAGGCGATGAGCAGTTCTTC. Translation gives CASSLWGTRKGDEQFF. The complete variable domain, with remaining parts taken from reference TRBV28 and TRBJ2-1, reads DVKVTQSSRYLVKRTGEKVFLECVQDMDHENMFWYRQDPGLGLRLIYFSYDVKMKEKGDIPEGYSVSREKKERFSLILESASTNQTSMYLCASSLWGTRKGDEQFFGPGTRLTVL.

V gene TRBV6-6 combines with J gene TRBJ2-2; 8 bases fit TRBD1. The V gene's germline CDR1 is MNHNY and CDR2 SVGAGI (reference sequence). The junction had 8 bases not matched to a gene; V was cut back by 5 bases and J by 3 bases. CDR3 length: 16 residues. The DNA of the CDR3 is TGTGCCAGCAGTCCCTCGGACAGGGCAGACACCGGGGAGCTGTTTTTT. This encodes CASSPSDRADTGELFF.

On this clone itself: In the same sample, other DNA sequences code for this CDR3. The rearrangement uses TRBV2 and TRBJ2-1; 12 bases match TRBD2. CDR3 length: 15 residues. Germline-derived CDR1 and CDR2 are SNHLY and FYNNEI. After removal of 5 bases from V and 4 bases from J, the junction contained 3 bases not matched to a gene. Written as DNA, the CDR3 is TGTGCCAGCAGTCAACTAGCGGGAGGTTACAATGAGCAGTTCTTC. Residues: CASSQLAGGYNEQFF. Full variable domain (rest looked up from reference TRBV2 and TRBJ2-1): EPEVTQTPSHQVTQMGQEVILRCVPISNHLYFYWYRQILGQKVEFLVSFYNNEISEKSEIFDDQFSVERPDGSNFTLKIRSTKLEDSAMYFCASSQLAGGYNEQFFGPGTRLTVL.

The rearrangement uses TRBV5-4 and TRBJ2-7; the match to TRBD2 covers 8 bases. Trimming at V came to 0 bases and at J to 3 bases, leaving 5 bases not matched to a gene. Germline CDR1 is SGHNT and CDR2 is YYREEE (reference sequence). The CDR3 length is 15 residues. The CDR3 nucleotides are TGTGCCAGCAGCTTGGCGGGGGGGGTTGGCTACGAGCAGTACTTC. Protein: CASSLAGGVGYEQYF.